A single count supports the clone carrying this T cell receptor (beta chain). In germline, CDR1 is SGHTS, CDR2 YDEGEE. The CDR3 loop spans 17 amino acids. J lost 2 bases, V lost 2 bases, and 10 bases had no gene match. The sample is drawn from a study of blood T cell repertoires in COVID-19. Study-level background: Acute-phase and convalescent COVID-19 samples originated in the United States, Italy and Spain.

Seattle-derived patients entered the study during active infection and were followed longitudinally. The protocol was immunoSEQ multiplex PCR, while the TCRdb copy is restricted to in-frame clones and leaves out a portion. The sample contains 350,000 or so clones, around 90% of which appear only once. The V and J genes are TRBV5-8 and TRBJ2-3; 8 positions match TRBD2. Sequencing was done on a sample of peripheral blood. The sequence derives from a woman aged 55-75 years with COVID-19, enrolled during active disease. CDR3 amino acids: CASSLAPPGLATDTQYF. In DNA form, the CDR3 reads TGTGCCAGCAGCTTAGCCCCTCCCGGACTAGCCACAGATACGCAGTATTTT.